The sequence of this TCR beta chain was determined in a study of a mutant IDH1 vaccine in newly diagnosed glioma. Overall study context: Among treated patients, around 62% were male and about 40% female, and mean age was approximately 40 years. Most had both radiotherapy and temozolomide beforehand; others had only one.

Note on this clone: The antigen is not known.

The CDR3 is made up of 14 amino acids. Germline V gene data show CDR1 as SGHNT and CDR2 as YYREEE (reference sequence). With V trimmed by 6 bases and J by 7 bases, 7 bases remained unmatched. The method was immunoSEQ multiplex PCR; TCRdb's version includes in-frame clones alone and lacks a portion of them. Here the sample spans nearly 55,000 clones, 84% being singletons. As for time point: week 35, safety follow-up. Topical imiquimod accompanied each vaccine dose, which consisted of 300 ug of mutant IDH1 20-mer peptide. The starting material was PBMCs, obtained from a glioma patient whose treatment included an IDH1 peptide vaccine. This clonotype was sampled from a woman aged 18-29 years with glioma. The rearrangement joins TRBV5-4 to TRBJ2-2, with 9 bases identical to TRBD1. Here the CDR3 reads CASTIQGAGGELFF. CDR3 DNA sequence: TGTGCCAGCACCATACAGGGGGCTGGCGGGGAGCTGTTTTTT. The whole variable domain, remainder taken from reference TRBV5-4 and TRBJ2-2, is ETGVTQSPTHLIKTRGQQVTLRCSSQSGHNTVSWYQQALGQGPQFIFQYYREEENGRGNFPPRFSGLQFPNYSSELNVNALELDDSALYLCASTIQGAGGELFFGEGSRLTVL.